Listed here are 18 T cell receptor beta chains from one sample, sequenced in a study of beta chain features in type 1 diabetes. Every isolated RNA sample was fully reverse transcribed, so sequencing captured expressed TCRB transcripts. The method was immunoSEQ multiplex PCR; TCRdb's version includes in-frame clones alone and lacks a portion of them. The data contain hundreds of thousands of clones, over 8.5% of them seen just once; the ten biggest clones take up 0.03% to 0.035%. The sequencing sample was made of naive CD4+ T cells from blood. The receptors were gathered from a woman aged 18-29 years in good health.

The chain carries TRBV19 and TRBJ1-2; 8 bases line up with TRBD1. The CDR3 has 14 amino acids. The trim removed 5 bases at V and 0 bases at J, leaving 2 bases unmatched. The germline CDR1 and CDR2 sequences are LNHDA and SQIVND (reference sequence). This chain's CDR3 is CASSPDRANYGYTF. The CDR3 bases are TGTGCCAGTAGTCCGGACAGGGCTAACTATGGCTACACCTTC.

This chain uses TRBV6-1 with TRBJ2-1; 10 nucleotides align to TRBD1. Germline loops: CDR1 MNHNS, CDR2 SASEGT. This CDR3 has 14 amino acids. V lost 6 bases to trimming and J lost 6 bases; unmatched junction nucleotides: 5. CDR3 coding DNA: TGTGCCAGCAGCCTGGACAGGGGGTTCAATGAGCAGTTCTTC. Translating gives CASSLDRGFNEQFF.

This clone was found once. The genes are TRBV6-5 and TRBJ1-6, with TRBD1 identical over 9 bases. Trimming removed 4 bases from V and 6 bases from J; junction bases left unmatched: 1. The CDR3 has 14 amino acids. The germline V gene encodes CDR1 MNHEY and CDR2 SVGAGI. CDR3 in DNA: TGTGCCAGCAGTTTACAGGGGGCTAATTCACCCCTCCACTTT. Translated: CASSLQGANSPLHF.

V usage is TRBV7-2 and J usage is TRBJ2-1; 9 bases agree with TRBD2. The CDR3 totals 17 residues. The J segment lost 4 bases and the V segment lost 4 bases, leaving 11 bases of the junction unmatched. CDR1 is SGHTA and CDR2 is FQGNSA in the germline V gene. CDR3 sequence: CASSSRLAAGGYNEQFF. CDR3 DNA sequence: TGTGCCAGCAGCTCCCGACTAGCGGCAGGGGGGTACAATGAGCAGTTCTTC.

This clone was observed a handful of times. This rearrangement joins TRBV2 to TRBJ1-2; maybe TRBD1 (5 bases). The CDR3 runs to 15 residues. Per the germline V gene, CDR1 is SNHLY and CDR2 is FYNNEI. Trimming pared 1 base from V and 2 bases from J, leaving 11 bases between. The CDR3 nucleotides read TGTGCCAGCAGTGAAGAGCCCGGGGGGAACTATGGCTACACCTTC. This sequence encodes CASSEEPGGNYGYTF.

Only a few counts were recorded for this clone. The V gene is TRBV28, the J gene TRBJ2-2; weak D call: TRBD1 (6 bases). The CDR3 has 14 residues. The V end was cut by 4 bases, the J end by 3 bases, with 9 bases between. The V gene's germline CDR1 is MDHEN and CDR2 SYDVKM. In DNA form, the CDR3 reads TGTGCCAGCAGTTCGACAGGACACACCGGGGAGCTGTTTTTT. Translation: CASSSTGHTGELFF.

There are many counts of this clone. The V call is TRBV30, the J call TRBJ2-7; 11 bases line up with TRBD2. This CDR3 is 13 amino acids long. Germline CDR1 reads GTSNPN; CDR2 reads SVGIG (reference sequence). V shed 3 bases and J 5 bases; nucleotides not matched to a gene: 3. The CDR3 sequence: CAWRLAGVHEQYF. For the CDR3, the DNA is TGTGCCTGGAGACTAGCGGGAGTCCACGAGCAGTACTTC. Full variable domain (remainder filled in from reference TRBV30 and TRBJ2-7): SQTIHQWPATLVQPVGSPLSLECTVEGTSNPNLYWYRQAAGRGLQLLFYSVGIGQISSEVPQNLSASRPQDRQFILSSKKLLLSDSGFYLCAWRLAGVHEQYFGPGTRLTVT.

Only a few counts were recorded for this clone. This chain links TRBV4-2 with TRBJ2-1, with TRBD2 matching over 9 bases. The V segment lost 4 bases and the J segment 10 bases; nucleotides outside the gene matches: 14. The CDR3 totals 16 residues. The V gene's germline CDR1 is LGHNA and CDR2 YNFKEQ. The CDR3 spells CASSPPDIAGAGEQFF. The CDR3 region has the DNA TGTGCCAGCAGCCCTCCGGATATAGCGGGGGCCGGGGAGCAGTTCTTC.

The chain combines TRBV5-4 with TRBJ2-6; 10 bases fit TRBD2. V lost 2 bases and J lost 0; bases outside the gene matches: 2. This CDR3 has 17 residues. Germline V gene lookup returns CDR1 SGHNT and CDR2 YYREEE (reference sequence). The CDR3 protein is CASSFGLAASGANVLTF. Written as DNA, the CDR3 is TGTGCCAGCAGCTTCGGACTAGCGGCCTCTGGGGCCAACGTCCTGACTTTC.

This clone was seen only a few times. The chain is built from TRBV14 and TRBJ2-3, with a tentative D call TRBD1 (6 bases). The CDR3 covers 14 residues. Trimming cost V 4 bases and J 6 bases, with 14 bases left between them. Germline V gene sequence: CDR1 SGHDN, CDR2 FVKESK. The CDR3 loop is CASSLLGATDTQYF. For the CDR3, the DNA is TGTGCCAGCAGCCTTTTGGGGGCCACCGATACGCAGTATTTT.

This clone has just a few counts. The rearrangement joins TRBV29-1 to TRBJ1-4, with D unresolved. CDR1 is SQVTM, CDR2 ANQGSEA, per germline. Trimming left V 4 bases short and J 8 bases short, with 8 bases between. The CDR3 length is 11 residues. CDR3 amino acids: CSVAYREKLFF. CDR3 bases: TGCAGCGTTGCGTACAGAGAAAAACTGTTTTTT. The whole variable domain, filled in from reference TRBV29-1 and TRBJ1-4, reads SAVISQKPSRDICQRGTSLTIQCQVDSQVTMMFWYRQQPGQSLTLIATANQGSEATYESGFVIDKFPISRPNLTFSTLTVSNMSPEDSSIYLCSVAYREKLFFGSGTQLSVL.

The rearrangement links TRBV7-9 to TRBJ2-3; TRBD2 agrees at 11 bases. V shed 6 bases, J shed 5 bases, and the junction held 7 bases outside the gene matches. Germline values: CDR1 SEHNR, CDR2 FQNEAQ (reference sequence). CDR3 length equals 15 residues. CDR3 region: CASRSSGRSGDTQYF. The CDR3 DNA reads as TGTGCCAGCAGATCTAGCGGGAGGTCTGGAGATACGCAGTATTTT.

V and J are TRBV2 and TRBJ2-7; no clear D. The CDR3 spans 14 residues. Trimming stripped 2 bases from V and 1 base from J, with 9 bases between. The V gene's germline CDR1 is SNHLY and CDR2 FYNNEI. The CDR3 DNA is TGTGCCAGCAGTGAAATTAGAGATTCCTACGAGCAGTACTTC. Its translation is CASSEIRDSYEQYF.

J is TRBJ1-1 and V is TRBV7-9, with 9 positions matching TRBD1. The V and J ends lost 4 bases and 1 base, in that order; junction bases with no gene match: 1. Germline-derived CDR1 and CDR2 are SEHNR and FQNEAQ (reference sequence). The CDR3 has 14 residues. The CDR3 spells CASSWGQGNTEAFF. In DNA, the CDR3 is TGTGCCAGCAGCTGGGGACAGGGGAACACTGAAGCTTTCTTT.

This clone was detected a few times. The chain uses TRBV23-1 and TRBJ1-1; 9 bases align to TRBD1. TRBV23-1 is noted as an ORF with a role that remains uncertain. The CDR3 spans 18 residues. V was pared by 4 bases and J by 1 base, with 13 bases of the junction left unmatched. The DNA of the CDR3 is TGCGCCAGCAGTCGCGGCCGGGACAGGGAAAGGGGGAACACTGAAGCTTTCTTT. This sequence encodes CASSRGRDRERGNTEAFF.

In this sample, this clone turned up many times. This sequence joins TRBV18 and TRBJ2-7; TRBD1 is a possible D gene (7 bases). Trimming cost V 2 bases and J 4 bases, with 12 bases left between them. CDR3 length equals 14 residues. CDR1 is KGHSH and CDR2 is LQKENI in the germline V gene. Written as DNA, the CDR3 is TGTGCCAGCTCACCAGGAGGGACAGAGTACGAGCAGTACTTC. Translated: CASSPGGTEYEQYF.

This clone was seen a few times. This sequence joins TRBV2 and TRBJ1-4, with 7 nucleotides matching TRBD1. The CDR3 is 13 residues long. From germline, CDR1 is SNHLY and CDR2 FYNNEI. After removal of 6 bases from V and 4 bases from J, the junction contained 2 bases not matched to a gene. The CDR3 DNA reads TGTGCCAGCAGCGGACAGGATAATGAAAAACTGTTTTTT. Translated: CASSGQDNEKLFF.

This clone was counted between two and nine times. The sample has other DNA sequences that encode this CDR3 too. The chain couples TRBV18 to TRBJ1-3; 7 bases align to TRBD1. The CDR3 has 14 amino acids. Germline V lookup: CDR1 KGHSH, CDR2 LQKENI. The trim removed 3 bases at V and 4 bases at J, leaving 3 bases unmatched. The CDR3 sequence: CASSPGTDGNTIYF. The DNA for the CDR3 is TGTGCCAGCTCACCTGGGACAGACGGAAACACCATATATTTT.